One and the same sample provided the 19 T cell receptor beta chains below, sequenced in a study of metastatic and nonmetastatic thyroid tumors. Nobody among the patients had been given any treatment before thyroid surgery. TCRdb recomputed clones from the PCR reads via MiXCR. The data hold tens of thousands of clones, with roughly an eighth observed a single time. Sequencing was done on a sample of blood. These receptors were collected from a female donor with papillary thyroid cancer or a benign thyroid nodule (not recorded which). Some clones in this sample may be carry-over from other donors' samples.

This clone was counted at least ten times. The chain recombines TRBV20-1 with TRBJ2-7; D is undetermined. CDR1 DFQATT and CDR2 SNEGSKA come from the germline V gene (reference sequence). The CDR3 runs 13 residues. The V end was cut by 5 bases, the J end by 0 bases, with 11 bases between. The CDR3 here is CSAPSTSSYEQYF. CDR3 nucleotides: TGCAGTGCTCCCTCGACGAGCTCCTACGAGCAGTACTTC.

This clone occurred many times. This may be a read error, as it is one base from a much larger clone. The identical CDR3 is also encoded by other nucleotide sequences in the sample. The chain carries TRBV27 and TRBJ2-1, with TRBD2 matching 10 bases. The trim removed 6 bases at V and 7 bases at J, leaving 12 bases unmatched. This CDR3 has 16 amino acids. The germline gives CDR1 MNHEY, CDR2 SMNVEV (reference sequence). The CDR3 reads CASSLHLAGVSNEQFF. CDR3 DNA: TGTGCCAGCAGCTTACATCTAGCGGGAGTGTCGAATGAGCAGTTCTTC.

This clone has at least ten counts. One end of the junction fails to match germline, which may point to a read error. This chain uses TRBV2 with TRBJ2-1; the D gene is possibly TRBD1 (5 bases). The CDR3 loop spans 12 amino acids. In germline, CDR1 is SNHLY, CDR2 FYNNEI. This chain's CDR3 is CASSRRQPMYSF. The CDR3 coding sequence is TGTGCCAGCTCTCGTCGACAGCCCATGTATAGCTTC.

With regard to this clone: This could be a read error, since a much larger clone is one nucleotide away. Other DNA sequences in this specimen translate into the identical CDR3. The J gene is TRBJ1-1, the V gene TRBV7-2, with D possibly matching TRBD1 (6 bases). The CDR3 consists of 15 residues. In germline, CDR1 is SGHTA, CDR2 FQGNSA. V gave up 3 bases and J gave up 10 bases, with 21 bases separating them. CDR3 coding DNA: TGTGCCAGCAGCTTCCCGGGGTGGGGGGCGCAAGGAGCTTTCTTT. Its protein product is CASSFPGWGAQGAFF.

This CDR3 is CSARVTTGLGLHF. CDR3 bases: TGCAGTGCTAGAGTTACCACAGGGTTAGGCCTCCACTTT. V gene TRBV20-1 combines with J gene TRBJ1-6, with a tentative D call TRBD1 (6 bases). From germline, CDR1 is DFQATT and CDR2 SNEGSKA (reference sequence). The CDR3 has 13 residues. V lost 1 base, J lost 15 bases, and 16 bases lay in between.

Many counts were recorded for this clone. The chain carries TRBV7-9 and TRBJ2-3; 13 positions match TRBD2. Germline V gene data show CDR1 as SEHNR and CDR2 as FQNEAQ (reference sequence). Trimming removed 8 bases from V and 6 bases from J; junction bases left unmatched: 5. The CDR3 totals 14 residues. The CDR3 loop is CASGQTSGRDTQYF. CDR3 sequence (DNA): TGTGCCAGCGGTCAGACTAGCGGGAGGGATACGCAGTATTTT.

This clone came up a few times. The genes are TRBV6-1 and TRBJ2-7; a possible D gene is TRBD1 (6 bases). The germline V gene has CDR1 MNHNS and CDR2 SASEGT. V was trimmed by 5 bases and J by 5 bases, leaving 13 bases between them. The CDR3 totals 13 residues. The CDR3 coding sequence is TGTGCCAGCAGTCCAGTTACAGGGCACGAGCAGTACTTC. Protein: CASSPVTGHEQYF.

This chain uses TRBV6-1 with TRBJ2-7, with 8 nucleotides matching TRBD1. Germline CDR1 and CDR2: MNHNS and SASEGT. The CDR3 loop spans 17 amino acids. V shed 2 bases and J 0 bases; nucleotides not matched to a gene: 9. As DNA, the CDR3 is TGTGCCAGCAGTGAACAGGACAGGGATCGGTACTCCTACGAGCAGTACTTC. Translation gives CASSEQDRDRYSYEQYF.

This clone was seen many times. This chain uses TRBV6-5 with TRBJ1-1; weak D call: TRBD1 (5 bases). V lost 0 bases and J lost 3, with 5 bases in between. Germline V gene data show CDR1 as MNHEY and CDR2 as SVGAGI. The CDR3 covers 13 residues. The CDR3 DNA reads TGTGCCAGCAGTTACTCCAGGGACACTGAAGCTTTCTTT. Protein: CASSYSRDTEAFF.

This clone occurred many times. CDR3 sequence (DNA): TGTGCCAGCAGCCCATGGGGGGGCAAAGAGGGTGAGCAGTTCTTC. This codes for CASSPWGGKEGEQFF. The J gene is TRBJ2-1, the V gene TRBV11-2, with D tentatively TRBD2 (7 bases). V shed 5 bases and J shed 9 bases, with 20 bases lying between them. CDR3 size: 15 residues. Germline V gene sequence: CDR1 SGHAT, CDR2 FQNNGV. Based on the CDR3 plus reference TRBV11-2 and TRBJ2-1, the full variable domain is EAGVAQSPRYKIIEKRQSVAFWCNPISGHATLYWYQQILGQGPKLLIQFQNNGVVDDSQLPKDRFSAERLKGVDSTLKIQPAKLEDSAVYLCASSPWGGKEGEQFFGPGTRLTVL.

This clone has only a few counts. This may stem from a read error, because a much larger clone lies one nucleotide away. At the DNA level, this CDR3 is encoded by other sequences in the same sample as well. The CDR3 loop is CASRGQSYTQYF. CDR3 nucleotides: TGTGCCAGCAGGGGACAGTCATATACGCAGTATTTC. The J gene is TRBJ2-3, the V gene TRBV2, with 7 positions matching TRBD1. The CDR3 length is 12 residues. Germline lookup yields CDR1 SNHLY and CDR2 FYNNEI. The variable domain in full, with the rest retrieved from reference TRBV2 and TRBJ2-3, is EPEVTQTPSHQVTQMGQEVILRCVPISNHLYFYWYRQILGQKVEFLVSFYNNEISEKSEIFDDQFSVERPDGSNFTLKIRSTKLEDSAMYFCASRGQSYTQYFGPGTRLTVL.

The table lists this clone with many counts. The rearrangement uses TRBV3-1 and TRBJ2-7, with D possibly matching TRBD2 (6 bases). CDR3 length: 14 amino acids. V dropped 3 bases and J dropped 5 bases, with 14 bases sitting between them. Germline assignment: CDR1 LGHDT and CDR2 YNNKEL (reference sequence). In DNA, the CDR3 is TGTGCCAGCAGCCATATGGGGGGAGCCAACGAGCAGTACTTC. Translated, it gives CASSHMGGANEQYF.

This clone appeared a few times. This rearrangement joins TRBV6-1 to TRBJ1-6; possible D gene TRBD1, 6 bases. Germline V gene lookup returns CDR1 MNHNS and CDR2 SASEGT. Trimming stripped 0 bases from V and 14 bases from J, with 17 bases between. This CDR3 spans 15 amino acids. CDR3 nucleotide sequence: TGTGCCAGCAGTGAAGCGGGGGGGGCGCAGCTCTCCCTCCACTTT. Residues: CASSEAGGAQLSLHF.

This clone was seen ten or more times. As DNA, the CDR3 is TGCGCCAGCAGCCTAGAAGAGAGCTCCTACGAGCAGTACTTC. Translation gives CASSLEESSYEQYF. The genes are TRBV4-1 and TRBJ2-7; D remains unclear. V lost 4 bases and J lost 0, with 10 bases in between. The length of the CDR3 is 14 residues. Germline V CDR1 and CDR2: MGHRA, YSYEKL.

In its sample, this clone was seen many times. This chain links TRBV5-1 with TRBJ2-5; the match to TRBD1 covers 9 bases. This CDR3 has 15 amino acids. The germline V gene encodes CDR1 SGHRS and CDR2 YFSETQ. Trimming took 1 base from V and 2 from J; bases not matched to a gene: 3. The CDR3 bases are TGCGCCAGCAGCTTGATGGGACAGGGACAAGAGACCCAGTACTTC. It specifies CASSLMGQGQETQYF.

This clone came up a few times. The CDR3: CAAGTSGSGEQYF. Written as DNA, the CDR3 is TGTGCCGCAGGGACTAGCGGGAGTGGCGAGCAGTACTTC. The rearrangement links TRBV6-1 to TRBJ2-7; 14 bases are a match to TRBD2. This CDR3 region has 13 residues. In germline, CDR1 is MNHNS, CDR2 SASEGT. V lost 11 bases, J lost 6 bases, and 6 bases stayed unmatched.

In its sample, this clone was seen many times. The chain has TRBV27 and TRBJ1-1; 8 nucleotides line up with TRBD1. CDR1 is MNHEY, CDR2 SMNVEV, per germline (reference sequence). V trimming: 3 bases; J trimming: 5 bases; junction bases outside the gene matches: 14. The CDR3 totals 17 residues. The DNA of the CDR3 is TGTGCCAGCAGTTTGGGGAGCGCGACAGGGGAATTTACTGAAGCTTTCTTT. Its protein product is CASSLGSATGEFTEAFF.

This clone appeared once. This may arise from a read error, as a much more abundant clone is one base away. The chain has TRBV5-1 and TRBJ2-2, with a possible D match to TRBD2 (6 bases). Per germline, CDR1 SGHRS and CDR2 YFSETQ. This CDR3 is 15 amino acids long. Trimming took off 4 bases at V and 3 bases at J, with 13 bases between the two ends. CDR3 residues: CASSPGVTHTGELFF. The CDR3 DNA sequence: TGCGCCAGCAGCCCGGGGGTGACCCACACCGGGGAGCTGTTTTTT.

CDR3 in amino acids: CSARGDNSYTEAFF. CDR3 bases: TGCAGTGCTAGAGGGGACAACAGTTACACTGAAGCTTTCTTT. The chain is built from TRBV20-1 and TRBJ1-1; D possibly corresponds to TRBD1 (6 bases). V lost 1 base and J lost 3, with 12 bases in between. This CDR3 has 14 amino acids. The germline CDR1 and CDR2 sequences are DFQATT and SNEGSKA (reference sequence).